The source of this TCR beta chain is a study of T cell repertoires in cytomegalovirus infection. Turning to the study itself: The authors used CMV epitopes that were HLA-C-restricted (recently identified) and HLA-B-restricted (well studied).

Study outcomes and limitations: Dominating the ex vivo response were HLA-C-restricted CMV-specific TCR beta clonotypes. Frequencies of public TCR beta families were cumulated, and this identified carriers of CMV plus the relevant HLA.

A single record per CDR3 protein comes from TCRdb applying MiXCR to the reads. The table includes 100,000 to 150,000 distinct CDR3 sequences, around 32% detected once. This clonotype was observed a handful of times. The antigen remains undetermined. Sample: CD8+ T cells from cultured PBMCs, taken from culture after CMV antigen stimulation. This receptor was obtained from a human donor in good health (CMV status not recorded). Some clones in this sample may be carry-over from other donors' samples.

This chain's CDR3 is CASSPTSGLDETQYF. DNA for the CDR3: TGCGCCAGCAGCCCCACTAGCGGTCTGGATGAGACCCAGTACTTC. The genes are TRBV10-2 and TRBJ2-5; TRBD2 aligns across 8 bases. This CDR3 spans 15 amino acids. Germline V gene sequence: CDR1 WSHSY, CDR2 SAAADI. V was clipped by 6 bases and J by 5 bases; unmatched bases: 11.